This TCR beta chain was sequenced during a study of cytomegalovirus exposure and HLA in healthy donors. Study-wide results and limits: Specificity for CMV antigens was confirmed in vitro for three of the CMV-associated chains. Later analysis demonstrated an association between a missense DCLRE1C variant and TCR beta V- and J-gene trimming. A later analysis found most CMV-associated TCR beta chains apparently HLA-restricted.

Nominally healthy donors were sampled, though unrecorded immune exposures were likely. The CDR3 is made up of 12 amino acids. The V gene end was trimmed by 4 bases and the J gene end by 6 bases; junction bases not matched to a gene: 1. Germline V gene lookup returns CDR1 SGHRS and CDR2 YFSETQ. PCR amplification relied on 60 Vbeta primers (plus 13 Jbeta primers). The table came from immunoSEQ multiplex PCR; TCRdb's copy has only in-frame clones and leaves some out. The table includes around 170,000 clones, around 84% detected once. A word on this clone: Its specificity is not known.

This clonotype was sampled from a woman aged 45 to 65 in good health and CMV-seropositive. V is TRBV5-1 and J is TRBJ2-3, with 8 bases that match TRBD1. Sequenced material: PBMCs. The CDR3 protein is CASSHRGDTQYF. CDR3 bases: TGCGCCAGCAGCCACAGGGGGGATACGCAGTATTTT.